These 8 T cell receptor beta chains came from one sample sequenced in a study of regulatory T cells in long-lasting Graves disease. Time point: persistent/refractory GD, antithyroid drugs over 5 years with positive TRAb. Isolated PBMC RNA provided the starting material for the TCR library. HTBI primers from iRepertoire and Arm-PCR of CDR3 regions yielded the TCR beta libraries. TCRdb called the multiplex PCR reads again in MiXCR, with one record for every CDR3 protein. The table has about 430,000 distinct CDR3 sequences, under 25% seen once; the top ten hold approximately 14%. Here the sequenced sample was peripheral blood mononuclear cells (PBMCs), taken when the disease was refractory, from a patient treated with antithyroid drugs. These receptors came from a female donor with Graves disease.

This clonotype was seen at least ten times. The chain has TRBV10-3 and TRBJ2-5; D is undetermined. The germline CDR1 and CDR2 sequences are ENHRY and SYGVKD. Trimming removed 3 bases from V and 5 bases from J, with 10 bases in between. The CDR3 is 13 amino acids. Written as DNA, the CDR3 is TGTGCCATCAGTGAATCTCCGGACGAGACCCAGTACTTC. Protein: CAISESPDETQYF.

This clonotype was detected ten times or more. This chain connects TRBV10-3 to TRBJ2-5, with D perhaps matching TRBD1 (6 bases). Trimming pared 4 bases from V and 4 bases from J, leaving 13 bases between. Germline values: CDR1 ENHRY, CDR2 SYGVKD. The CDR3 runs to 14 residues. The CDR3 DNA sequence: TGTGCCATCAGTGTCTCAGGGGAAGGAGAGACCCAGTACTTC. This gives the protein CAISVSGEGETQYF.

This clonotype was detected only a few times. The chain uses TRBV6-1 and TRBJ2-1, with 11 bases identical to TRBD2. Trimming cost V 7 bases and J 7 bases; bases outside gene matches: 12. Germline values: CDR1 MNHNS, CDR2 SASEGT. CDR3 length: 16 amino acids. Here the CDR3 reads CASTRGTSGGRNEQFF. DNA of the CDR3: TGTGCCAGCACCAGAGGGACTAGCGGAGGTCGGAATGAGCAGTTCTTC.

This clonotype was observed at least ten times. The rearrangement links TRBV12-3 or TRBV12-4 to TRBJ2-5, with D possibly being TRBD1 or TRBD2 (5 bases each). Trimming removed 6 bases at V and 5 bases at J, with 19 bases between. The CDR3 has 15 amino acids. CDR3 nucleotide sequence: TGTGCCAGCAGCCCCGCCGGGGCCGACCTGGAGACCCAGTACTTC. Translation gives CASSPAGADLETQYF.

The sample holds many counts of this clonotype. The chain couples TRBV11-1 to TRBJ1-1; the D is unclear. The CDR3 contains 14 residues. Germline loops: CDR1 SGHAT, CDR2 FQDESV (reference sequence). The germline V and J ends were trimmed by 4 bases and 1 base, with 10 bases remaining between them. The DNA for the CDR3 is TGTGCCAGCAGCTACAGACACCAGAACACTGAAGCTTTCTTT. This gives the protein CASSYRHQNTEAFF.

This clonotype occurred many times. This CDR3 is CASSLLSAEYGYTF. For the CDR3, the DNA is TGCGCCAGCAGCTTGCTTTCCGCCGAGTATGGCTACACCTTC. The rearrangement uses TRBV5-1 and TRBJ1-2; D is uncertain. The germline V gene has CDR1 SGHRS and CDR2 YFSETQ. The CDR3 is made up of 14 amino acids. The V end was cut by 1 base, the J end by 5 bases, with 12 bases between.

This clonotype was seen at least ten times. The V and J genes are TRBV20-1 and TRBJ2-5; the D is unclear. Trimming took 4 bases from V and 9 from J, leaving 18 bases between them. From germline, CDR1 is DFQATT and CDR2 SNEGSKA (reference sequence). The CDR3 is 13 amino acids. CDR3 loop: CSATPGRPWAQYF. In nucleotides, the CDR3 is TGCAGTGCTACTCCGGGCCGGCCGTGGGCCCAGTACTTC.

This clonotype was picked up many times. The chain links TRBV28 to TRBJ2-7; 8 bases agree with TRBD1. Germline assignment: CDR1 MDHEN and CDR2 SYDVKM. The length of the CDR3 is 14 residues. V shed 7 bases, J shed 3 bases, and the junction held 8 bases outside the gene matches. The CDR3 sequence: CASILGQGSYEQYF. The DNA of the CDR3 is TGTGCCAGCATTCTCGGACAGGGAAGCTACGAGCAGTACTTC.